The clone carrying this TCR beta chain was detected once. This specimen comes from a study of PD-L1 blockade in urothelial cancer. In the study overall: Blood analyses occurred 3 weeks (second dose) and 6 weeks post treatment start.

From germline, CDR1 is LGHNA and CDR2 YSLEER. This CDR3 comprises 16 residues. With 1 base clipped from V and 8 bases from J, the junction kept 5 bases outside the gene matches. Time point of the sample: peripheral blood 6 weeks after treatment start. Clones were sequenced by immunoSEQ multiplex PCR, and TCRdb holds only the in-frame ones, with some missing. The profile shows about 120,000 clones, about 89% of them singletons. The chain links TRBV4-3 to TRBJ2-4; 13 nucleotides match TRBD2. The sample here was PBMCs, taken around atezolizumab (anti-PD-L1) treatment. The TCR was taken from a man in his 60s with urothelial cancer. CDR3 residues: CASSQGTSGGYDIQYF. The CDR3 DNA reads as TGCGCCAGCAGCCAAGGGACTAGCGGGGGATATGACATTCAGTACTTC.